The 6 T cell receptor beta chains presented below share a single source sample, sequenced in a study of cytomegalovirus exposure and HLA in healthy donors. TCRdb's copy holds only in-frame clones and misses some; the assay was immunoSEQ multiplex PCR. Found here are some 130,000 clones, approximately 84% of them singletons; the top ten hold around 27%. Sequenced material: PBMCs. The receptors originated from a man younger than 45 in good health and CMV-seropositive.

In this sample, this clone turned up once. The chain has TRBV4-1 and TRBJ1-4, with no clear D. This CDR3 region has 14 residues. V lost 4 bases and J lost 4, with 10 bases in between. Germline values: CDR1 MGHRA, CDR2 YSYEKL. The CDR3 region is CASSPQYFNEKLFF. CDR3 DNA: TGCGCCAGCAGCCCACAGTACTTTAATGAAAAACTGTTTTTT.

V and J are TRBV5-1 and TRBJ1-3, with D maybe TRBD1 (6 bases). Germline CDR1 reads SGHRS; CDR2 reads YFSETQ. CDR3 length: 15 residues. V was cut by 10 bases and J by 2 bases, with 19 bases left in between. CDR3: CAGHRQALTGNTIYF. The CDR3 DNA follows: TGCGCCGGCCACCGACAGGCCCTGACTGGAAACACCATATATTTT.

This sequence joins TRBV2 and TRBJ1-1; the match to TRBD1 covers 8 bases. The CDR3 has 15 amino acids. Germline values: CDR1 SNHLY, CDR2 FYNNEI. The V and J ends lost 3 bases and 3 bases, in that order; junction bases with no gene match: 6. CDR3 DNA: TGTGCCAGCAGTGAGCTACAGGGGGGGTACACTGAAGCTTTCTTT. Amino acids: CASSELQGGYTEAFF. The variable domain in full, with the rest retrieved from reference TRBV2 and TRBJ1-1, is EPEVTQTPSHQVTQMGQEVILRCVPISNHLYFYWYRQILGQKVEFLVSFYNNEISEKSEIFDDQFSVERPDGSNFTLKIRSTKLEDSAMYFCASSELQGGYTEAFFGQGTRLTVV.

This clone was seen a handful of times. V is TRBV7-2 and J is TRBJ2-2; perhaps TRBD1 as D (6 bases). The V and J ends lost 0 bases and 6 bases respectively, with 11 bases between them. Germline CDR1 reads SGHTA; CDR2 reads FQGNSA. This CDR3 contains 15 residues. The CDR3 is CASSLAGNRAGELFF. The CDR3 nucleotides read TGTGCCAGCAGCTTAGCGGGAAACAGGGCCGGGGAGCTGTTTTTT.

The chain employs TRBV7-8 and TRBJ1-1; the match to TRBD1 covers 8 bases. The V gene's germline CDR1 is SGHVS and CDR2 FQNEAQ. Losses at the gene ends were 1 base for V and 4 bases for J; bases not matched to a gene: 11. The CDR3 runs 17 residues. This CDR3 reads CASSLDDRGGWFTEAFF. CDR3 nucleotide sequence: TGTGCCAGCAGCTTAGACGACAGGGGCGGTTGGTTCACTGAAGCTTTCTTT.

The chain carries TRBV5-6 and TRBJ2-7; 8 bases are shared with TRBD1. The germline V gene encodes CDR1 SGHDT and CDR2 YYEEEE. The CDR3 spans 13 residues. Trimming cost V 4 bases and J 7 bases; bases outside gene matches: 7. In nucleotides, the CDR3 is TGTGCCAGCAGCGGCAGGACAGGGAGGGAGCAGTACTTC. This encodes CASSGRTGREQYF.